Here is one T cell receptor beta chain with its context. Antigen: not known. Treatment of the sample: roughly nine-day PBMC culture with coronavirus spike peptide pools or control peptides (ViraFEST assay). Harvesting of the unexposed donor's CD4+ T cells predated the COVID-19 pandemic (2011-2018). Sequencing of DNA taken from cultured CD4+ T cells relied on the Oncomine TCR Beta short-read assay. Cultured CD4+ T cells yielded the extracted genomic DNA. From the PCR reads, TCRdb called clonotypes with MiXCR, one entry per CDR3 protein. The sample shows around 9,000 distinct CDR3 sequences, less than 45% of them seen only once. The length of the CDR3 is 16 residues. Per the germline V gene, CDR1 is SGHVS and CDR2 is FQNEAQ. V dropped 1 base and J dropped 1 base, with 11 bases sitting between them. This entry comes from a study of vaccination and CD4 T cells after COVID-19. Study as a whole: The authors exposed cells to overlapping spike peptides derived from SARS-CoV-2, HCoV-NL63, HCoV-OC43 and HCoV-229E. Findings of the study overall: From a median of about 20 to 40, SARS-CoV-2-reactive clonotypes increased, though not significantly.

The chain carries TRBV7-8 and TRBJ1-5; D perhaps matches TRBD1 (6 bases). Sequenced sample: CD4+ T cells from blood, cultured in vitro. The receptor comes from a human donor in good health. The CDR3 sequence: CASSLEGVVSNQPQHF. DNA for the CDR3: TGTGCCAGCAGCTTAGAGGGGGTCGTGAGCAATCAGCCCCAGCATTTT.